Following are 11 T cell receptor beta chains from one sample sequenced in a study of T cells generated in artificial thymic organoids. Separate semi-nested PCRs amplified TCRalpha and TCRbeta libraries using constant-region reverse primers in TRAC or TRBC. TCRdb used MiXCR to reprocess the 5' RACE reads, holding one entry per CDR3 protein. The data hold about 5,600 distinct CDR3 sequences, with more than 25% observed a single time. The sequencing input was naive CD8+ T cells from blood. Subset defined: CD3+TCRalphabeta+CD8SP T cells; for blood, CD45RO-CCR7+ naive CD8+ T cells. The receptors shown here come from a human donor who gave cord blood stem cells for thymic organoid culture, a cardiac surgery patient who gave postnatal thymus, or a blood donor (not recorded which).

This chain joins TRBV4-1 and TRBJ2-2, with 8 bases matching TRBD2. CDR1 and CDR2 from the germline V gene are MGHRA and YSYEKL. The junction had 9 bases not matched to a gene; V was cut back by 0 bases and J by 3 bases. The CDR3 contains 18 residues. CDR3 in DNA: TGCGCCAGCAGCCAAGAGTTGCGGGCTAGCGGGTACACCGGGGAGCTGTTTTTT. Translated: CASSQELRASGYTGELFF.

The chain has TRBV4-1 and TRBJ2-5, with 10 nucleotides matching TRBD2. There are 17 residues in the CDR3. Unmatched junction bases numbered 5, after V lost 0 bases and J lost 1 base. CDR1 MGHRA and CDR2 YSYEKL come from the germline V gene. The CDR3 DNA follows: TGCGCCAGCAGCCAAGAAGTTTTAGCGGGGGGCCAAGAGACCCAGTACTTC. Residues: CASSQEVLAGGQETQYF.

The chain combines TRBV20-1 with TRBJ2-1; unclear D gene. Trimming removed 0 bases from V and 8 bases from J, with 17 bases in between. CDR3 length: 15 amino acids. Germline V gene lookup returns CDR1 DFQATT and CDR2 SNEGSKA (reference sequence). Written as DNA, the CDR3 is TGCAGTGCTAGAGATAGGGTAGCACGTCCCGATGAGCAGTTCTTC. Translated: CSARDRVARPDEQFF.

This clonotype is labeled medium-sized (0.01 to 0.1%). The V call is TRBV9, the J call TRBJ2-5; the D gene is possibly TRBD2 (6 bases). V lost 4 bases, J lost 1 base, and 14 bases lay in between. This CDR3 spans 15 amino acids. The germline V gene has CDR1 SGDLS and CDR2 YYNGEE. CDR3 residues: CASSPGLGPQETQYF. The CDR3 DNA reads as TGTGCCAGCAGCCCGGGACTGGGACCCCAAGAGACCCAGTACTTC.

The genes are TRBV2 and TRBJ2-3; D gene uncertain. V gave up 4 bases and J gave up 2 bases, with 16 bases separating them. The CDR3 sequence is 16 residues long. CDR1 is SNHLY and CDR2 is FYNNEI in the germline V gene. Here the CDR3 reads CASSVGRSPLTDTQYF. The CDR3 DNA reads as TGTGCCAGCAGTGTCGGGCGGTCGCCCCTCACAGATACGCAGTATTTT.

The chain links TRBV6-1 to TRBJ1-5; D is undetermined. V lost 8 bases, J lost 0 bases, and 11 bases lay in between. The length of the CDR3 is 14 residues. CDR1 is MNHNS and CDR2 is SASEGT in the germline V gene. In DNA form, the CDR3 reads TGTGCCAGCCTCGAAATAAATAGCAATCAGCCCCAGCATTTT. Its protein product is CASLEINSNQPQHF.

This clonotype has only a few counts. The J gene is TRBJ2-7, the V gene TRBV9; TRBD2 matches 8 bases. The V and J ends lost 3 bases and 4 bases, in that order; junction bases with no gene match: 6. Germline CDR1 SGDLS, CDR2 YYNGEE. The CDR3 totals 14 residues. CDR3 coding DNA: TGTGCCAGCAGCGGCGGGGGGCCGGAATACGAGCAGTACTTC. This sequence encodes CASSGGGPEYEQYF.

This clonotype is medium-sized within its sample. This chain joins TRBV9 and TRBJ1-2; D is unclear. The germline V and J ends were trimmed by 6 bases and 0 bases, with 6 bases remaining between them. This CDR3 has 12 residues. Per germline, CDR1 SGDLS and CDR2 YYNGEE. The CDR3 here is CASTRANYGYTF. The CDR3 DNA is TGTGCCAGCACCCGAGCTAACTATGGCTACACCTTC.

To note about this clonotype: The conserved final phenylalanine or tryptophan is absent from the CDR3, which likely points to a read error. The V call is TRBV19, the J call TRBJ2-1, with TRBD2 identical over 11 bases. Trimming took 3 bases from V and 9 from J; bases not matched to a gene: 7. CDR3 length: 15 residues. The germline V gene has CDR1 LNHDA and CDR2 SQIVND (reference sequence). The CDR3 sequence: CASSIEVAGGPEQFL. In DNA, the CDR3 is TGTGCCAGTAGTATTGAGGTAGCGGGGGGGCCTGAGCAGTTCCTC.

About this clonotype itself: A much larger clone differs by one base, so this may be a read error. This CDR3 is CTSSRDRNYGYTF. CDR3 in DNA: TGTACCAGCAGTCGGGACAGAAACTATGGCTACACCTTC. V gene TRBV28 combines with J gene TRBJ1-2, with 7 bases that match TRBD1. The length of the CDR3 is 13 residues. Germline CDR1 reads MDHEN; CDR2 reads SYDVKM.

J is TRBJ1-3 and V is TRBV12-3 or TRBV12-4, with D perhaps matching TRBD1 (5 bases). This CDR3 comprises 15 residues. V gave up 5 bases and J gave up 0 bases, with 11 bases separating them. The chain's CDR3 is CASSPDSISGNTIYF. The CDR3 nucleotides read TGTGCCAGCAGTCCCGACAGCATCTCTGGAAACACCATATATTTT.